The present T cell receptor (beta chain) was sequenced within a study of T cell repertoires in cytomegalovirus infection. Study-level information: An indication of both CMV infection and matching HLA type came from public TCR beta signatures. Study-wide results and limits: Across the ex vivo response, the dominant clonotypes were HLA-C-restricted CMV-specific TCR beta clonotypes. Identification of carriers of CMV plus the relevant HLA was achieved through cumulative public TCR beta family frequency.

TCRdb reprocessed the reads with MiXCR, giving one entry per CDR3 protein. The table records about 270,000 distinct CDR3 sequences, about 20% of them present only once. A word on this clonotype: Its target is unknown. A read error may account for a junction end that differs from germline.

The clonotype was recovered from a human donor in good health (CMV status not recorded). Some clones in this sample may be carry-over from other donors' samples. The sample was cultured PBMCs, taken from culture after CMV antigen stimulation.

The CDR3 bases are TGCAGTGCTAGAGATGGTTGGAGCAATCAGCACCAGCATTTT. This codes for CSARDGWSNQHQHF. The V call is TRBV20-1, the J call TRBJ1-5; no clear D. The CDR3 length is 14 residues. CDR1 and CDR2 (germline): DFQATT, SNEGSKA (reference sequence).